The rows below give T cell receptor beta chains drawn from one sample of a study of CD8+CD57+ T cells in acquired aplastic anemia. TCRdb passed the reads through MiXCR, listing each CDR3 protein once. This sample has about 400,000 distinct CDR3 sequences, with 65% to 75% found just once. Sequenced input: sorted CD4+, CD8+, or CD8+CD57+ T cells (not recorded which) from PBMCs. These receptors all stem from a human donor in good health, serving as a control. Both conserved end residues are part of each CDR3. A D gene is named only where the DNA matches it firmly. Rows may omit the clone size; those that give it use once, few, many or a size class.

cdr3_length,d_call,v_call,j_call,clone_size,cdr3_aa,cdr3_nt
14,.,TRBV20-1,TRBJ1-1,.,CSLRILAGDTEAFF,TGCAGTCTAAGAATATTAGCGGGGGACACTGAAGCTTTCTTT
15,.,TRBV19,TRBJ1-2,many,CASSIGNQDSGGYTF,TGTGCCAGTAGTATAGGGAACCAAGATTCTGGTGGCTACACCTTC
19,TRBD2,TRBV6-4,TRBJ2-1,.,CASSDSFQYSGGASDEQFF,TGTGCCAGCAGTGACTCGTTCCAATATAGCGGGGGGGCCTCCGATGAGCAGTTCTTC
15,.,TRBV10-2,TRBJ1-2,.,CASSESRGYNHRYTF,TGCGCCAGCAGTGAATCGAGAGGATACAACCATCGCTACACCTTC
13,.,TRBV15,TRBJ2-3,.,CATSRDRPDTQYF,TGTGCCACCAGCAGAGATCGTCCAGATACGCAGTATTTT
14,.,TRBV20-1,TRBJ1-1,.,CSTTGLRAVTEAFF,TGCAGTACTACCGGGCTCAGGGCTGTTACTGAAGCTTTCTTT
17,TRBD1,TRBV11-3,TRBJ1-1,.,CASSLGGDRGDGAEAFF,TGTGCCAGCAGCTTAGGCGGGGACAGGGGCGATGGGGCTGAAGCTTTCTTT
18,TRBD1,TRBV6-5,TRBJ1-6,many,CASTHSWDRGSYNSPLHF,TGTGCCAGCACCCACTCCTGGGACAGGGGCTCCTATAATTCACCCCTCCACTTT
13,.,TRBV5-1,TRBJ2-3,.,CASSLGATGAQYF,TGCGCCAGCAGCTTGGGGGCCACCGGGGCGCAGTATTTT
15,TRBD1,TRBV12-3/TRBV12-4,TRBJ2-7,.,CASSSQRDRVYEQYF,TGTGCCAGCAGCTCCCAGCGGGACAGGGTCTACGAGCAGTACTTC
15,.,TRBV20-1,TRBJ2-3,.,CSARVRQGGEDTQYF,TGCAGTGCTAGAGTCAGGCAGGGAGGTGAGGATACGCAGTATTTT
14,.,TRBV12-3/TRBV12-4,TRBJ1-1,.,CASSSAERHTEAFF,TGTGCCAGCAGTTCCGCGGAGCGGCACACTGAAGCTTTCTTT
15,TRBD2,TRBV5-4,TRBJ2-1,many,CASSQLAGGPSEQFF,TGTGCCAGCAGCCAACTAGCGGGGGGGCCGAGTGAGCAGTTCTTC
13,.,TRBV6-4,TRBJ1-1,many,CASSWSRNTEAFF,TGTGCCAGCAGCTGGTCGAGGAACACTGAAGCTTTCTTT
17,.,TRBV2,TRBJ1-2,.,CASSEERELKQFSGPTF,TGCGCCAGCAGTGAGGAGCGGGAGTTGAAGCAATTCAGTGGGCCCACCTTC
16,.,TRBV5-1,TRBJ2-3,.,CASSSEIPGIRDTQYF,TGTGCCAGCAGCTCGGAAATACCAGGGATTAGAGATACGCAGTATTTT
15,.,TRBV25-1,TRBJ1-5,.,CASSESGPGNQQQHF,TGTGCCAGCAGTGAATCCGGGCCGGGCAATCAGCAGCAGCACTTC
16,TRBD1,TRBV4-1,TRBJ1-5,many,CASSQGPGQGNQPQHF,TGCGCCAGCAGCCAAGGGCCGGGACAGGGGAATCAGCCCCAGCATTTT
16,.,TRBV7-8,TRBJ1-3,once,CASSLGLTRAGNTIYF,TGTGCCAGCAGCTTAGGACTGACCCGGGCTGGAAACACCATATATTTT
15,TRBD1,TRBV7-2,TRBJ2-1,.,CASSRDRGPYNELFF,TGTGCCAGCAGCCGGGACAGGGGTCCCTACAATGAGTTGTTCTTC
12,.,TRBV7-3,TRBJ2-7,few,CASKNDNYEQYF,TGTGCCAGCAAAAACGACAACTACGAGCAGTACTTC
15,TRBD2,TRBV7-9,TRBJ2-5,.,CASSVLAMETQYFYF,TGTGCCAGCAGCGTACTAGCGATGGAGACGCAGTACTTCTACTTC
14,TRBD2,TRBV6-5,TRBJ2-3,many,CASRAGGPGDTQYF,TGTGCCAGCAGAGCGGGGGGGCCAGGGGATACGCAGTATTTT
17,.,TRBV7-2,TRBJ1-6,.,CASSVEALNTEALPLHF,TGTGCCAGCAGCGTCGAGGCCCTGAACACTGAAGCTTTACCCCTCCACTTT
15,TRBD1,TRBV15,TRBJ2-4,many,CATSRAGTAENIQYF,TGTGCCACCAGCAGGGCTGGGACAGCCGAGAACATTCAGTACTTC
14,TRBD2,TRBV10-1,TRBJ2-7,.,CASSESGGGAEQYF,TGCGCCAGCAGTGAGTCCGGCGGGGGGGCCGAGCAGTACTTC
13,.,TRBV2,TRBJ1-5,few,CASSLGGSQPQHF,TGTGCCAGCAGTTTAGGTGGGAGTCAGCCCCAGCATTTT
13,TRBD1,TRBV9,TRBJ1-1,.,CASQGQANTEAFF,TGTGCCAGCCAGGGACAGGCGAACACTGAAGCTTTCTTT
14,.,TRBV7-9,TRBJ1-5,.,CASTLQISNQPQHF,TGTGCCAGCACCTTACAAATAAGCAATCAGCCCCAGCATTTT
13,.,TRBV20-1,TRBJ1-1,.,CSATKKGITEAFF,TGCAGCGCGACTAAGAAAGGGATCACTGAAGCTTTCTTT
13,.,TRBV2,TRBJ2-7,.,CASSAKGGGEHYF,TGTGCCAGCAGTGCGAAGGGAGGGGGTGAGCACTACTTC
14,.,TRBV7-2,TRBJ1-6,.,CASSSGGGRAALHF,TGTGCCAGCAGCTCGGGAGGAGGCAGGGCAGCCCTGCACTTT
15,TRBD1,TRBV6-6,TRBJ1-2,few,CASTETGGSGYGYTF,TGTGCCAGCACCGAAACAGGGGGCAGCGGCTATGGCTACACCTTC
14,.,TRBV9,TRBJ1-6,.,CASSVGGRGGGLHF,TGTGCCAGCAGCGTAGGCGGGCGGGGGGGGGGACTCCACTTT
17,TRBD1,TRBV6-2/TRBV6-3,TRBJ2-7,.,CASSYGGIRDREYEQYF,TGTGCCAGCAGTTACGGGGGAATCCGGGACAGGGAATACGAGCAGTACTTC
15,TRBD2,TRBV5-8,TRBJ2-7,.,CASTAGTSGSYEQYF,TGTGCCAGCACTGCCGGCACTAGCGGCTCCTACGAGCAGTACTTC
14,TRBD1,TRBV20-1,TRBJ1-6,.,CSVRGDRWDSPLHF,TGCAGTGTCAGGGGGGACAGGTGGGATTCACCCCTCCACTTT
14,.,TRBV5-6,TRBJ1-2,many,CASSLIDTNYGYTF,TGTGCCAGCAGCTTGATCGATACTAACTATGGCTACACCTTC
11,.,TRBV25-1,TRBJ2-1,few,CASSEGVGAFF,TGTGCCAGCAGTGAGGGGGTTGGGGCGTTCTTC
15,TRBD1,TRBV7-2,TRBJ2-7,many,CASSHRTGNRYEQYF,TGTGCCAGCAGCCACCGGACAGGGAACCGCTACGAGCAGTACTTC
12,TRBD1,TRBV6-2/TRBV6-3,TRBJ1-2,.,CSEIRGGHGYTF,TGCAGTGAAATTCGAGGGGGCCATGGCTACACCTTC
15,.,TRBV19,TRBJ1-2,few,CASSIASGPNYGYTF,TGTGCCAGTAGTATAGCCTCAGGACCTAACTATGGCTACACCTTC
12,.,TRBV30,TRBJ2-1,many,CAWSQQHDEQFF,TGTGCCTGGAGTCAACAACACGATGAGCAGTTCTTC
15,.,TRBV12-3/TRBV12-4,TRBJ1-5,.,CASSLSGVDNQPQHF,TGTGCCAGCAGTTTGTCCGGGGTCGACAATCAGCCCCAGCATTTT
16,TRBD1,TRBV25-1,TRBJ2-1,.,CASSRDTGVSVDEQSF,TGTGCCAGCAGTCGGGACACAGGGGTTTCCGTCGATGAGCAGTCCTTC
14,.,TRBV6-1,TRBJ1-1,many,CASTRPNRDTEAFF,TGTGCCAGCACTAGACCAAACAGAGACACTGAAGCTTTCTTT
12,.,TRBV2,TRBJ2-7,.,CASSETGYEQYF,TGTGCCAGCAGTGAGACAGGTTACGAGCAGTACTTC
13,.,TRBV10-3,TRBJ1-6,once,CASRVSYNSPLHF,TGTGCCAGCAGAGTTAGTTATAATTCACCCCTCCACTTT
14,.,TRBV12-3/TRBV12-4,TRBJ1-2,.,CASSGGGQGNGYTF,TGCGCCAGCAGTGGGGGTGGGCAGGGTAATGGCTACACCTTC
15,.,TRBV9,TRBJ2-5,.,CASSVGWGTGNTKHF,.
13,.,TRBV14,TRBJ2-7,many,CASSQDYRYEQYF,TGTGCCAGCAGCCAAGACTACCGCTACGAGCAGTACTTC
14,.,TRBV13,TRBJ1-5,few,CASSRERGYQPQHF,TGTGCCAGCAGCCGCGAAAGGGGGTATCAGCCCCAGCATTTT
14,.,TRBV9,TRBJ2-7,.,CASSLRAEGSEQYF,TGTGCCAGCAGCTTGAGGGCTGAGGGGTCCGAGCAGTACTTC
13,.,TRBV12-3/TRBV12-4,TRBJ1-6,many,CASRIENNSPLHF,TGTGCCAGCAGGATTGAGAACAATTCACCCCTCCACTTT
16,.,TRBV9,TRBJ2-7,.,CASRPLRTHSTYEQYF,TGTGCCAGCAGACCTCTGAGGACGCACAGTACTTACGAGCAGTACTTC